This entry features one T cell receptor (beta chain) sequence. The specificity of this receptor is unknown. No base qualities exist here, and no much larger clone lies one base off it. The data originate from a study of blood T cell repertoires in COVID-19 (dated by TCRdb to about 2020). Study-wide context: Collaborator samples came from the United States, Italy and Spain and covered acute and convalescent phases of COVID-19. Deeply sampled blood TCRbeta repertoires from subjects exposed to, actively infected with, or recovered from COVID-19 were included in the dataset. Where HLA class I and class II types were available, the types were taken from metadata supplied by the sample provider, not from assay-based typing. The samples were drawn from two sources: the first 160 participants of the ongoing ImmuneRACE study, and over 950 subjects contributed by 6 global collaborators. The sample metadata nearly always contained a de-identified subject ID, COVID-19 status, age in years and sex. The repertoires were released in a freely available public database meant as a resource for research on the immune response to SARS-CoV-2. The prospective study material was composed of cDNA or gDNA derived from T cells, B-cell-depleted T cells, or PBMCs. The research as a whole found: The amount of clinical and demographic metadata varied by source and participant and was provided uncurated.

At one collaborating source in Seattle, patients were enrolled during active infection and were followed longitudinally through the course of disease. Whole blood was collected in K2EDTA tubes by collaborating institutions according to the institutions' own protocols. For TCRbeta analysis, collaborators shipped samples in one of three forms: frozen whole blood, isolated PBMCs, or DNA extracted from either of those sample types. TCRbeta CDR3 regions were amplified from genomic DNA using the immunoSEQ Assay, a bias-controlled multiplex PCR. In the authors' own workflow: Nucleated cell counts per sample were estimated from amplification of reference gene primers within the assay. To quantify the absolute abundance of each unique TCRbeta CDR3 rearrangement, sequence reads were collapsed and filtered. For each sample, productive Simpson clonality was calculated as the square root of Simpson's diversity index across productive rearrangements. The table comes from immuneACCESS by way of TCRdb, which keeps in-frame sequences with V and J called. Part of the clones is missing from these tables; in studies checked, under half for an unresolved V gene and the rest for unknown reasons. D and trimming were read from the DNA, whereas the V and J calls and clone size are those reported in that table. A total of 95,000 to 120,000 clones appear in this sample, approximately 85% of them only once. Around 5.5% of the sample belongs to the ten largest clones.

The sequenced material came from peripheral blood. The TCR comes from a woman aged 55-69 years with COVID-19, enrolled during active disease.

CDR3 protein: CASSLAGRGGTQYF. The sequenced DNA is TGTGCCAGCAGCTTAGCCGGTCGGGGGGGTACGCAGTATTTT. The rearrangement joined TRBV7-2 to TRBJ2-3; 8 central nucleotides agree with TRBD2. The CDR3 numbers 14 residues from cysteine through phenylalanine. Only the CDR3 region is kept as DNA, spanning 42 bases read in frame from base 1. The V end gives up 0 bases and the J end 8 bases, leaving 4 bases in the junction not matched to a gene. In the germline V gene, CDR1 corresponds to SGHTA and CDR2 to FQGNSA.